The rows below give T cell receptor beta chains drawn from one sample of a study of T cell changes during pregnancy in multiple sclerosis. The repertoire was sequenced with immunoSEQ multiplex PCR; TCRdb's copy has only in-frame clones and lacks some. The sample contains around 47,000 clones, 90% to 95% of which appear only once. This material consisted of CD8+ T cells from peripheral blood mononuclear cells, taken in the first trimester of pregnancy. These receptors came from a female donor with multiple sclerosis, enrolled in a pregnancy study. CDR3s include the opening cysteine and the closing phenylalanine or tryptophan. D genes are given only for firm matches. Only part of the rows carry a size: once, few, many, or a class if the clone is expanded.

D	V	size	J	DNA	CDR3
TRBD2	TRBV27	NA	TRBJ2-1	TGTGCCAGCAGTGCCGGGACTAGCTACAATGAGCAGTTCTTC	CASSAGTSYNEQFF
TRBD1	TRBV30	few	TRBJ1-1	TGTGCCTGGAGTCCGGGACAGGGGAACACTGAAGCTTTCTTT	CAWSPGQGNTEAFF
NA	TRBV21-1	NA	TRBJ1-6	TGTGCCAGCAGCTGGGGCGCTCTTAGCTCCTATAATTCACCCCTCCACTTT	CASSWGALSSYNSPLHF
NA	TRBV2	NA	TRBJ1-1	TGTGCCAGCCTAGACGCCCTCGGGAACACTGAAGCTTTCTTT	CASLDALGNTEAFF
TRBD1	TRBV4-1	NA	TRBJ2-7	TGCGCCAGCAGCCTCGCACAACAGGGGACCCACTCCTACGAGCAGTACTTC	CASSLAQQGTHSYEQYF
NA	TRBV6-6	NA	TRBJ2-7	TGTGCCAGCAGTTACTCGACAGAGGTGAACGAGCAGTACTTC	CASSYSTEVNEQYF
NA	TRBV6-4	NA	TRBJ2-2	TGTGCCAGCAGTGACAGCGCGAACACCGGGGAGCTGTTTTTT	CASSDSANTGELFF
TRBD1	TRBV4-3	NA	TRBJ1-4	TGCGCCAGCAGCCCTGACAGGGGGCGGGGAGAAAAACTGTTTTTT	CASSPDRGRGEKLFF
NA	TRBV27	NA	TRBJ1-1	TGTGCCAGCAGTTTCTCGGGGTCCTACACTGAAGCTTTCTTT	CASSFSGSYTEAFF
TRBD1	TRBV9	NA	TRBJ2-2	TGTGCCAGCAGCGTAGTCCCCACAGGGGGATTTGACGGGGAGCTGTTTTTT	CASSVVPTGGFDGELFF
TRBD2	TRBV7-6	NA	TRBJ2-7	TGTGCCAGCAGCCAACTAGCGGGGGACTCCTACGAGCAGTACTTC	CASSQLAGDSYEQYF
NA	TRBV4-1	NA	TRBJ1-1	TGCGCCAGCAGCCATTTCCCGGGACAAGTCGGATTGGCTTTCTTT	CASSHFPGQVGLAFF
NA	TRBV7-9	NA	TRBJ2-2	TGTGCCAGCAGCTTATCCCCCCGGCGGGGCCCCGGGGAGCTGTTTTTT	CASSLSPRRGPGELFF
NA	TRBV29-1	NA	TRBJ2-7	TGCAGCGTTGCCAAGGTCAGGGGGGAGCGGATCTACGAGCAGTACTTC	CSVAKVRGERIYEQYF
NA	TRBV29-1	NA	TRBJ1-1	TGCAGCGGCCAGGGTAACACTGAAGCTTTCTTT	CSGQGNTEAFF
TRBD1	TRBV11-3	NA	TRBJ1-1	TGTGCCAGCAGCTTCCGGACAGGAACGTTTGACACTGAAGCTTTCTTT	CASSFRTGTFDTEAFF
NA	TRBV2	NA	TRBJ1-1	TGTGCCAGCCTAGGACTGAAGGTGGCTGAAGCTTTCTTT	CASLGLKVAEAFF
NA	TRBV28	NA	TRBJ2-2	TGTGCCATCCCACAGGAGACCGGGGAGCTGTTTTTT	CAIPQETGELFF
NA	TRBV29-1	NA	TRBJ2-7	TGCAGCGTTGGAGGGTTCCCCTCCTACGAGCAGTACTTC	CSVGGFPSYEQYF
TRBD1	TRBV10-1	NA	TRBJ1-1	TGCGCCAGCAGCGACAGGGGCTTTGGGACTGAAGCTTTCTTT	CASSDRGFGTEAFF
NA	TRBV5-6	NA	TRBJ2-5	TGTGCCAGCAGCTTGTGGCAGGTTGGAGAGACCCAGTACTTC	CASSLWQVGETQYF
TRBD2	TRBV9	NA	TRBJ2-3	TGTGCCAGCAGCGTAGCTAGCGGGGGGGCCATAGATACGCAGTATTTT	CASSVASGGAIDTQYF
TRBD2	TRBV7-6	NA	TRBJ2-7	TGTGCCAGCAGCTCCCCGGGGAGGGGAGAACACGAGCAGTACTTC	CASSSPGRGEHEQYF
NA	TRBV7-9	NA	TRBJ2-5	TGTGCCAGCAGCTACTTAGGTGAGGCACAGGTGGGGTTTGGAGAGACCCAGTACTTC	CASSYLGEAQVGFGETQYF
TRBD1	TRBV10-3	NA	TRBJ2-1	TGTGCCATCAGTGAGGGGACAGGCAACAATGAGCAGTTCTTC	CAISEGTGNNEQFF
TRBD1	TRBV9	NA	TRBJ1-5	TGTGCCAGCAGCGTATCAGGGGGCGGCAATCAGCCCCAGCATTTT	CASSVSGGGNQPQHF
TRBD1	TRBV9	NA	TRBJ1-2	TGTGCCAGCTACAGGGGATCGTATGGCTACACCTTC	CASYRGSYGYTF
NA	TRBV6-5	NA	TRBJ1-1	TGTGCCAGCAGTTACGGCCAAATGAACACTGAAGCTTTCTTT	CASSYGQMNTEAFF
TRBD1	TRBV9	few	TRBJ2-6	TGTGCCAGCAGTTTCTCGAGGACAGGGGGACCTGGGGCCAACGTCCTGACTTTC	CASSFSRTGGPGANVLTF
TRBD2	TRBV13	NA	TRBJ2-7	TGTGCCAGCAGCCTAAGCACCGGGACTACCGAGGAGCAGTACTTC	CASSLSTGTTEEQYF
NA	TRBV7-2	NA	TRBJ2-3	TGTGCCAGCAGCTTACTACTGGGGGGAGATACGCAGTATTTT	CASSLLLGGDTQYF
NA	TRBV5-5	NA	TRBJ1-5	TGTGCCAGCAGACGGGACACCGGAGGGCCCCAGCATTTT	CASRRDTGGPQHF
TRBD2	TRBV29-1	NA	TRBJ2-1	TGCAGCGTTCCCGAGCGGGACTCCTACAATGAGCAGTTCTTC	CSVPERDSYNEQFF
TRBD1	TRBV27	NA	TRBJ1-2	TGTGCCAGCAGGGAGGGGACAGGGGGCGCAGGAGATGGCTACACCTTC	CASREGTGGAGDGYTF
NA	TRBV27	NA	TRBJ2-7	TGTGCCAGCAGTTTATTCATCGGGAGTCCCTCCGAGCAGTACTTC	CASSLFIGSPSEQYF
NA	TRBV5-4	NA	TRBJ2-2	TGTGCCAGCAGCTTCCGTAACACCGGGGAGCTGTTTTTT	CASSFRNTGELFF
TRBD1	TRBV5-1	NA	TRBJ1-1	TGCGCCAGCAGCTTGCGAGGGGGCATCACTGAAGCTTTCTTT	CASSLRGGITEAFF
NA	TRBV7-2	NA	TRBJ1-4	TGTGCCAGCAGACAGGGAGATGCAACTAATGAAAAACTGTTTTTT	CASRQGDATNEKLFF
NA	TRBV27	NA	TRBJ2-7	TGTGCCAGCAGTTACGGAGGGACAGTCCCCTCCTACGAGCAGTACTTC	CASSYGGTVPSYEQYF
NA	TRBV27	NA	TRBJ2-3	TGTGCCAGCAGTTTATCATGGGGCAACACAGATACGCAGTATTTT	CASSLSWGNTDTQYF
NA	TRBV6-5	once	TRBJ2-1	TGTGCCAGCAGTTTCAACAATGAGCAGTTCTTC	CASSFNNEQFF
NA	TRBV7-9	NA	TRBJ2-5	TGTGCCAGCAGATCGGCGGTTTTGGGGACCCAGTACTTC	CASRSAVLGTQYF